This is a list of T cell receptor beta chains from one sample in a study of control samples from healthy donors and cancer patients. Measured with immunoSEQ multiplex PCR; TCRdb has only the in-frame clones, and not every one. The sample lists tens of thousands of clones, just over 70% occurring once. The sample was formalin-fixed, paraffin-embedded tissue. The source of these receptors is a male donor with melanoma. CDR3s include the opening cysteine and the closing phenylalanine or tryptophan. A D gene is named only where the DNA matches it firmly. The size of a clone is reported for some rows only, either as once, few or many, or as a class for expanded clones.

cdr3_nt: TGTGCCAGCAGTTACTCACCTGGGACAGGGCACTATGGCTACACCTTC; cdr3_aa: CASSYSPGTGHYGYTF; d_call: TRBD1; clone_size: .; v_call: TRBV6-5; j_call: TRBJ1-2
cdr3_nt: TGTGCCAGCAGCGTAGGGAAAGCGGACCACACCGGGGAGCTGTTTTTT; cdr3_aa: CASSVGKADHTGELFF; d_call: .; clone_size: .; v_call: TRBV9; j_call: TRBJ2-2
cdr3_nt: TGTGCCAGCAGTGAAAGGGGGGATAACTACGAGCAGTACTTC; cdr3_aa: CASSERGDNYEQYF; d_call: .; clone_size: .; v_call: TRBV6-1; j_call: TRBJ2-7
cdr3_nt: TGTGCCACGGGTTCTGGGGCCAACGTCCTGACTTTC; cdr3_aa: CATGSGANVLTF; d_call: .; clone_size: .; v_call: TRBV7-8; j_call: TRBJ2-6
cdr3_nt: TGTGCCAGCTTGAAGCGGGAACATGAGCAGTTCTTC; cdr3_aa: CASLKREHEQFF; d_call: TRBD2; clone_size: .; v_call: TRBV6-5; j_call: TRBJ2-1
cdr3_nt: TGTGCCAGCAGCTTGTGGGGGGACAATACCGGGGAGCTGTTTTTT; cdr3_aa: CASSLWGDNTGELFF; d_call: .; clone_size: .; v_call: TRBV5-5; j_call: TRBJ2-2
cdr3_nt: TGTGCCAGCAGCCAAGATCCTAGGGGCAACTACGAGCAGTACTTC; cdr3_aa: CASSQDPRGNYEQYF; d_call: .; clone_size: .; v_call: TRBV3-1/TRBV3-2; j_call: TRBJ2-7
cdr3_nt: TGTGCCAGCAGCTTAAGAGGACTAGCGGGAGTTGGAGATACGCAGTATTTT; cdr3_aa: CASSLRGLAGVGDTQYF; d_call: TRBD2; clone_size: .; v_call: TRBV7-6; j_call: TRBJ2-3
cdr3_nt: TGTGCCAGCAGCCCGCGGAACAGCTACGAGCAGTACTTC; cdr3_aa: CASSPRNSYEQYF; d_call: .; clone_size: .; v_call: TRBV7-9; j_call: TRBJ2-7
cdr3_nt: TGTGCCAGCAGGGACAGGGGTTCACCCCTCCACTTT; cdr3_aa: CASRDRGSPLHF; d_call: TRBD1; clone_size: .; v_call: TRBV2; j_call: TRBJ1-6
cdr3_nt: TGTGCCAGCACCCCTCGCCGGCAGGGCAGCTCCTACGAGCAGTACTTC; cdr3_aa: CASTPRRQGSSYEQYF; d_call: .; clone_size: once; v_call: TRBV11-2; j_call: TRBJ2-7
cdr3_nt: TGTGCCAGCAGCGTAAGCGGGAGGGGGCAGTTCTTC; cdr3_aa: CASSVSGRGQFF; d_call: TRBD2; clone_size: few; v_call: TRBV9; j_call: TRBJ2-1
cdr3_nt: TGTGCCAGCAGGAGGTCGTGGCTTACGAACATCGGGGAGCTGTTTTTT; cdr3_aa: CASRRSWLTNIGELFF; d_call: .; clone_size: .; v_call: TRBV2; j_call: TRBJ2-2
cdr3_nt: TGTGCCAGCACCGACGAGCCGCCCGGGGAGCTGTTTTTT; cdr3_aa: CASTDEPPGELFF; d_call: .; clone_size: .; v_call: TRBV6-6; j_call: TRBJ2-2
cdr3_nt: TGTGCCAGCAACCCAGCGGGAGCAAGTCTAGAGACCCAGTACTTC; cdr3_aa: CASNPAGASLETQYF; d_call: TRBD2; clone_size: .; v_call: TRBV9; j_call: TRBJ2-5
cdr3_nt: TGTGCCACCAGTGACTCCCTAGGGAGATACAATGAGCAGTTCTTC; cdr3_aa: CATSDSLGRYNEQFF; d_call: .; clone_size: few; v_call: TRBV24-1; j_call: TRBJ2-1
cdr3_nt: TGTGCCAGCATGCGGGACAGCGAAGAGACCCAGTACTTC; cdr3_aa: CASMRDSEETQYF; d_call: .; clone_size: .; v_call: TRBV5-4; j_call: TRBJ2-5
cdr3_nt: TGTGCCAGCTCACCACGGGGACTAGCTCATTACGAGCAGTACTTC; cdr3_aa: CASSPRGLAHYEQYF; d_call: TRBD2; clone_size: .; v_call: TRBV18; j_call: TRBJ2-7
cdr3_nt: TGTGCCAGCAGCCCTAGGACAGAGTCTGGTGAAAAACTGTTTTTT; cdr3_aa: CASSPRTESGEKLFF; d_call: .; clone_size: .; v_call: TRBV3-1/TRBV3-2; j_call: TRBJ1-4
cdr3_nt: TGTGCCAGCAGCTTTCTGCGTCAGGGGCTCTCTGGAAACACCATATATTTT; cdr3_aa: CASSFLRQGLSGNTIYF; d_call: .; clone_size: .; v_call: TRBV7-9; j_call: TRBJ1-3
cdr3_nt: TGTGCCAGCAGCCAAGTTTATTCAGGGGATAACTATGGCTACACCTTC; cdr3_aa: CASSQVYSGDNYGYTF; d_call: .; clone_size: .; v_call: TRBV3-1/TRBV3-2; j_call: TRBJ1-2